The sequence of this TCR beta chain was determined in a study of T cell responses to AZD1222 COVID-19 vaccine. Study observations and caveats: CD4 TCRs associated with vaccination spanned spike, dominating at 160-218 and 743-854. A rise in Spike-specific TCR breadth and depth followed two AZD1222 doses. Reports say nearly half of spike-specific TCRs go after unmutated variant regions. Seropositivity was recorded at baseline in only a handful of AZD1222 recipients.

The count of this clone is one. The target antigen is unknown. Data came from immunoSEQ multiplex PCR; TCRdb stores just in-frame clones and leaves some out. The profile shows under 110,000 clones, 90% of them singletons. The germline gives CDR1 MNHEY, CDR2 SVGAGI. The CDR3 spans 13 residues. Trimming shortened V by 2 bases and J by 4 bases, and 8 bases separated the two germline ends. This chain joins TRBV6-5 and TRBJ1-1; D gene uncertain. Sequencing was performed on peripheral blood, taken on day 0 of AZD1222 vaccination. The sequence derives from an adult in good health. The CDR3 DNA sequence: TGTGCCAGCAGTTACCGTGACCCCACTGAAGCTTTCTTT. It yields the protein CASSYRDPTEAFF.